The sequence of this TCR beta chain was determined in a study of cytomegalovirus exposure and HLA in healthy donors (TCRdb year 2017). Broadly, across the study: According to a later analysis, one platform produced both the 100 to 150 validation repertoires and the 720 or so repertoires of the first cohort. The aim of the study was to test whether cataloging public T cell receptors could identify signatures of past pathogen exposure. The study combined high-throughput TCR immunosequencing, statistical association of individual TCRs with disease status, and machine learning to predict cytomegalovirus infection status. Along with the roughly 610-subject first cohort, a separate validation cohort of 120 different subjects was used. What the research found in general, with its limitations: The authors suggested that the approach could potentially be generalized to other disease states and immunological phenotypes. All 120 or so repertoires were used to score co-occurrence in the validation cohort in a later analysis, because that analysis had no HLA typing for the cohort. The classifier was reported to diagnose cytomegalovirus status with high specificity and sensitivity in both the original cohort and the validation cohort. Across donors, most TCR sequences were observed very rarely, whereas some public TCRs were present in many individuals. A total of around 150 TCR beta chains were listed by the study as associated with cytomegalovirus. A later analysis found that TCRs clustered in the first cohort also tended to co-occur in the 95 to 150 validation repertoires, with just under 95% of cluster scores above 0. Three of the identified cytomegalovirus-associated TCR beta chains were confirmed in vitro to be specific for cytomegalovirus antigens.

The donors belonged to the validation cohort of around 110 subjects, which was separate from the roughly 700-subject first cohort. Library prep was done by the immunoSEQ multiplex PCR assay. The source study handled its data this way. A statistical classification framework was built to diagnose cytomegalovirus status from the catalog of TCR beta chain sequences. TCRdb provides this immuneACCESS table in a form limited to in-frame rearrangements. Some clones are lacking; in checked studies, under half of them reflect an unresolved V gene, and why the rest are absent is not known. Clone size and V and J calls were adopted from that table, with D and trimming inferred from the DNA. This sample has 57,000 or so clones in its table, and roughly 94% of those were observed once. Approximately 2.1% of the sample goes to the ten largest clones. Notes on this clone: No cognate antigen has been identified for it. Nothing much larger sits one base from this clone, and base qualities are not available.

Measured from the cysteine to the phenylalanine, the CDR3 is 16 residues long. Only the CDR3 part of the read is kept: 48 bases, read in frame from the first base. For CDR1 and CDR2, the germline V gene lists SGHDT and YYEEEE. The V end loses 4 bases and the J end loses 3 bases, and a stretch of 16 bases separates them. Recombination connected TRBV5-6 to TRBJ2-2, with TRBD2 as a weak D call on 6 bases. This clonotype was sampled from a man aged 18 to 30 in good health and CMV-seronegative. The sequenced sample consisted of PBMCs. The DNA sequence is as follows: TGTGCCAGCAGCCCGGTTGGGGGGTCGGACACCGGGGAGCTGTTTTTT. It encodes CASSPVGGSDTGELFF.